This T cell receptor (beta chain) was obtained from a study of cytomegalovirus exposure and HLA in healthy donors. Study-level background: Sequencing of roughly 180 million T cells in an earlier analysis found 95 million to 120 million unique TCR beta sequences.

PCR involved 60 Vbeta and 13 Jbeta primers. The method was immunoSEQ multiplex PCR; TCRdb's version includes in-frame clones alone and lacks a portion of them. The sample includes approximately 190,000 clones, around 82% of them seen just once. Whole-study findings and limits: Several of the most significant clusters were apparently associated with common viral pathogens in a later analysis. The classifier reportedly diagnosed cytomegalovirus status with high sensitivity and specificity. The sole available immune exposure information was CMV serostatus.

Notes on this clone: Its specificity is not known. Compared with germline, one end of the junction differs, possibly owing to a read error.

Source material: PBMCs. The TCR was taken from a man aged 40-50 years in good health and CMV-seropositive.

The CDR3 spells CAISQGASWGGEPFF. The CDR3 nucleotides read TGTGCCATCAGTCAGGGGGCTTCTTGGGGCGGGGAGCCGTTTTTT. V usage is TRBV10-3 and J usage is TRBJ2-2; 8 positions agree with TRBD1. The germline CDR1 and CDR2 sequences are ENHRY and SYGVKD. The CDR3 consists of 15 residues.